The sequence of this T cell receptor beta chain was determined in a study of CD8+ T cells in alopecia areata. Overall study context: Treated patients were scored for severity by percent of scalp affected. Whole-study results and caveats: Significant decreases in scalp clonality and expanded CD8+ clones followed tofacitinib treatment. An increase in clonality over normal scalp was evident in lesional scalp, especially alopecia totalis/universalis.

Sequencing templates came from extracted RNA that was reverse transcribed into cDNA. The repertoire was sequenced with immunoSEQ multiplex PCR; TCRdb's copy has only in-frame clones and lacks some. The data show 150,000 to 200,000 clones, approximately 57% seen once. This clone was counted only a few times. What it binds is unknown. The CDR3 has 11 amino acids. CDR1 is SQVTM, CDR2 ANQGSEA, per germline. The ends were cut back, 3 bases at V and 7 bases at J, with 9 bases in the middle. The treatment here: oral pan-JAK inhibitor, 5-10 mg twice daily. It was from alopecia areata patients that lesional scalp punch biopsies and peripheral blood were collected.

This receptor was identified in a human donor with alopecia areata. V and J are TRBV29-1 and TRBJ1-2; D may be TRBD1 (5 bases). The sample consisted of CD4+ T cells sorted from blood, taken at week 24, from a patient treated with tofacitinib. The DNA of the CDR3 is TGCAGCGTTGACGGGACGTCTGGCTACACCTTC. Translation: CSVDGTSGYTF.